This paragraph reports one T cell receptor (beta chain). This sample is part of a study of shared clonotypes between healthy human individuals. V dropped 4 bases and J dropped 2; count of bases not matched to a gene: 9. Per germline, CDR1 MNHEY and CDR2 SMNVEV (reference sequence). This CDR3 has 16 residues. The test was conducted at deep level. In the authors' methods: ImmunoSEQ output held junction-only sequences without quality scores, so filtering differed. Produced via immunoSEQ multiplex PCR; TCRdb's table is partial and in-frame only. The DNA gave D and trimming, while V, J and clone size come from that table. The sample comprises some 1.4 million clones, roughly 96% of which are singletons, and about 1% rests with the top ten.

Sequencing was done on a sample of naive CD4+ T cells sorted from blood. Subset denoted: CD45RA+ positively selected. This TCR derives from a man aged 30 to 39 in good health. V gene TRBV27 combines with J gene TRBJ2-5, with 8 bases lining up with TRBD1. The CDR3 sequence: CASSSPGQGTQETQYF. DNA of the CDR3: TGTGCCAGCAGTTCCCCCGGACAGGGAACTCAAGAGACCCAGTACTTC.